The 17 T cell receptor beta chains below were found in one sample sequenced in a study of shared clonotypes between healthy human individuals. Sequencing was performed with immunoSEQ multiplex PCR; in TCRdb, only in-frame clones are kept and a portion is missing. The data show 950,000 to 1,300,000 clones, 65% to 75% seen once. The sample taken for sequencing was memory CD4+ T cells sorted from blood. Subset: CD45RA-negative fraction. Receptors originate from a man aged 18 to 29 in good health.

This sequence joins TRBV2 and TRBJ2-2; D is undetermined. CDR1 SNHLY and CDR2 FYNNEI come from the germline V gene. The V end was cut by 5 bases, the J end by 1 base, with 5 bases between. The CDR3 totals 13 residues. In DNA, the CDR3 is TGTGCCAGCAGTTCCGGGAACACCGGGGAGCTGTTTTTT. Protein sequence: CASSSGNTGELFF.

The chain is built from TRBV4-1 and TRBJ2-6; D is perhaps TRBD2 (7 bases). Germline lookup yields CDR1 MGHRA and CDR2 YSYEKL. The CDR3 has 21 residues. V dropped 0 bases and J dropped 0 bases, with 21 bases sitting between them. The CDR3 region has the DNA TGCGCCAGCAGCCAAGATCGGGCGGGGGCAGACAAATACTCTGGGGCCAACGTCCTGACTTTC. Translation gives CASSQDRAGADKYSGANVLTF.

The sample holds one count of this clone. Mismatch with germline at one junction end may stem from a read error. CDR3 loop: CASSFYLQGSSYEQYF. The CDR3 bases are TGCGCCAGCAGCTTCTACTTACAGGGGAGCTCCTACGAGCAGTACTTC. The chain uses TRBV7-2 and TRBJ2-7, with 7 bases lining up with TRBD1. CDR3 length: 16 amino acids. From germline, CDR1 is SGHTA and CDR2 FQGNSA.

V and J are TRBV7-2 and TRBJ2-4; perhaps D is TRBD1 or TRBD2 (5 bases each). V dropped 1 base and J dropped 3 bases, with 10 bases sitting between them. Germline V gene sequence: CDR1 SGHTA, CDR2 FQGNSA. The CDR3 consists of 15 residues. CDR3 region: CASSLVWDGKNIQYF. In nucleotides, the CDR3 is TGTGCCAGCAGCTTAGTCTGGGACGGCAAAAACATTCAGTACTTC. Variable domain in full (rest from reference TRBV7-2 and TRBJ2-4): GAGVSQSPSNKVTEKGKDVELRCDPISGHTALYWYRQSLGQGLEFLIYFQGNSAPDKSGLPSDRFSAERTGGSVSTLTIQRTQQEDSAVYLCASSLVWDGKNIQYFGAGTRLSVL.

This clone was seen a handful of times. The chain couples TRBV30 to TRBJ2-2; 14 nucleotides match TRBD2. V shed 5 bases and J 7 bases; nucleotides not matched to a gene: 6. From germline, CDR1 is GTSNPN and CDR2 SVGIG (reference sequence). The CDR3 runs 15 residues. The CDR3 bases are TGTGCCTGGGGGGGACTAGCGGGAGTTAGCGGGGAGCTGTTTTTT. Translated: CAWGGLAGVSGELFF.

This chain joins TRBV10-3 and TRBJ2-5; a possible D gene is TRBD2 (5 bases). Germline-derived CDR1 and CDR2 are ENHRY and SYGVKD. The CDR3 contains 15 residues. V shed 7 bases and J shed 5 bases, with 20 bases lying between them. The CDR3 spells CAIMSSATPSETQYF. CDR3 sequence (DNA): TGTGCCATCATGAGTAGCGCAACCCCGAGCGAGACCCAGTACTTC.

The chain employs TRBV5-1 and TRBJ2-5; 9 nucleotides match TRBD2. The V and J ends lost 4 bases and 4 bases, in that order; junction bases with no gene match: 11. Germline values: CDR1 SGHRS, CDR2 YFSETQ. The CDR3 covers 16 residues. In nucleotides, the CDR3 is TGCGCCAGCAGCGATTTACTACGGGGACTAGCAGAGACCCAGTACTTC. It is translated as CASSDLLRGLAETQYF.

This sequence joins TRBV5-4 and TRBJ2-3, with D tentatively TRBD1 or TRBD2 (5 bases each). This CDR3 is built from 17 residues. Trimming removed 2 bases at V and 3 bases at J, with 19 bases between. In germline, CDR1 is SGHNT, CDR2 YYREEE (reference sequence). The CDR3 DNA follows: TGTGCCAGCAGCTTAGTCGGGACCCCCTCCCTTACAGATACGCAGTATTTT. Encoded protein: CASSLVGTPSLTDTQYF.

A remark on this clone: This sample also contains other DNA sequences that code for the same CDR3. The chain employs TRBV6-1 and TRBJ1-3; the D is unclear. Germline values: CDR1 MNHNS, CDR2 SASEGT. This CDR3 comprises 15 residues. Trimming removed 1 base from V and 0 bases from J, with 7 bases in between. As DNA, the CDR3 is TGTGCCAGCAGTGAAGGGCGGGCCTCTGGAAACACCATATATTTT. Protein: CASSEGRASGNTIYF.

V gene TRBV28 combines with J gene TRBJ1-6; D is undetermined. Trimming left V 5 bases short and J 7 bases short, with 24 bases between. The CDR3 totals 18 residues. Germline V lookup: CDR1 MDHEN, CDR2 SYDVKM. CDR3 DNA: TGTGCCAGCAGTCCAACTCTAAGTGGAGGTCGAAAGAATTCACCCCTCCACTTT. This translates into CASSPTLSGGRKNSPLHF. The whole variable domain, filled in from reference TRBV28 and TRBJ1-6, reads DVKVTQSSRYLVKRTGEKVFLECVQDMDHENMFWYRQDPGLGLRLIYFSYDVKMKEKGDIPEGYSVSREKKERFSLILESASTNQTSMYLCASSPTLSGGRKNSPLHFGNGTRLTVT.

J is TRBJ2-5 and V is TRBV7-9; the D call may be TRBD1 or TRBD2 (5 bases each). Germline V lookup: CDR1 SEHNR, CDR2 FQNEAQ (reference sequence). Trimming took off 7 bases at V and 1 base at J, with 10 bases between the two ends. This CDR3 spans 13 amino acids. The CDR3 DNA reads TGTGCCAGCACCCGGGACGGCCAAGAGACCCAGTACTTC. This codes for CASTRDGQETQYF.

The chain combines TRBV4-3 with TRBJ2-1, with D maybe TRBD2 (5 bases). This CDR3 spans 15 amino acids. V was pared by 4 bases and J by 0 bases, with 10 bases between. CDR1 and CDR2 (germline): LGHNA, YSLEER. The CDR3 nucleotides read TGCGCCAGCAGCCGCGGGTCCCGCTCCTACAATGAGCAGTTCTTC. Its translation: CASSRGSRSYNEQFF.

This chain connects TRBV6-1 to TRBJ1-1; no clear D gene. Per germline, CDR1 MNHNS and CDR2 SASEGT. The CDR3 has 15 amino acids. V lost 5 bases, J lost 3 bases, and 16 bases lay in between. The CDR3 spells CASSTTGRHDTEAFF. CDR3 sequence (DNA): TGTGCCAGCAGTACGACCGGGCGACACGACACTGAAGCTTTCTTT.

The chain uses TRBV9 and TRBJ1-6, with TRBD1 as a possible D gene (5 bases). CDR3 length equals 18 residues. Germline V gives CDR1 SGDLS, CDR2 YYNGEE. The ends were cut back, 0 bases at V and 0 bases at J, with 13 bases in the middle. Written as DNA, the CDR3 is TGTGCCAGCAGCGTAGAGGAGGGGATAAGCTCCTATAATTCACCCCTCCACTTT. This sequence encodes CASSVEEGISSYNSPLHF.

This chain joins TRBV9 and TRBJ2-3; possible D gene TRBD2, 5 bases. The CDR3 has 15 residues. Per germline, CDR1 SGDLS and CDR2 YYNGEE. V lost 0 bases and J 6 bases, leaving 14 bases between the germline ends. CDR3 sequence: CASSVDGNPGDTQYF. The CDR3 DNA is TGTGCCAGCAGCGTAGACGGGAACCCGGGGGATACGCAGTATTTT.

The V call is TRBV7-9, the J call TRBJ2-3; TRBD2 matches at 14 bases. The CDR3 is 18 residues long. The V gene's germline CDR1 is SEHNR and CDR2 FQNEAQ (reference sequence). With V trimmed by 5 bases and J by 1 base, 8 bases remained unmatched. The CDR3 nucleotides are TGTGCCAGCAGCGGAGGGACTAGCGGGGGTTGGGGCACAGATACGCAGTATTTT. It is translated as CASSGGTSGGWGTDTQYF.

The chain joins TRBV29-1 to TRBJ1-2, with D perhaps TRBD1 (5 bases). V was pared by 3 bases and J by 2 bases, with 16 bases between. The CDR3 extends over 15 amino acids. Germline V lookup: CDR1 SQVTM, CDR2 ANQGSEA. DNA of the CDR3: TGCAGCGTTGACCGTCCCCTCGGGGGGAACTATGGCTACACCTTC. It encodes CSVDRPLGGNYGYTF.